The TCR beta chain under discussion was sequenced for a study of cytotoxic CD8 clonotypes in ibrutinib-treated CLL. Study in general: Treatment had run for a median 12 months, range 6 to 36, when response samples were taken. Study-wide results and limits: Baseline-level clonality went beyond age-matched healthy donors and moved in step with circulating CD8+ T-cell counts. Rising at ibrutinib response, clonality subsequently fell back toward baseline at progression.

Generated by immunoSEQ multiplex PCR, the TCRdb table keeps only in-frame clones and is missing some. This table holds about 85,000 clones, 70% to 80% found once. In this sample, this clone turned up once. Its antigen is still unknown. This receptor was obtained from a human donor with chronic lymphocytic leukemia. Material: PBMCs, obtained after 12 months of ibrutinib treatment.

The DNA of the CDR3 is TGTGCCAGCAGCCAAACGACAGGGGCCCTCCTCGGGACCCAGTACTTC. This codes for CASSQTTGALLGTQYF. The V call is TRBV7-2, the J call TRBJ2-5; TRBD1 matches at 8 bases. The CDR3 length is 16 residues. With V trimmed by 5 bases and J by 7 bases, 15 bases remained unmatched. CDR1 and CDR2 from the germline V gene are SGHTA and FQGNSA. The entire variable domain, with the rest obtained from reference TRBV7-2 and TRBJ2-5, is as follows: GAGVSQSPSNKVTEKGKDVELRCDPISGHTALYWYRQSLGQGLEFLIYFQGNSAPDKSGLPSDRFSAERTGGSVSTLTIQRTQQEDSAVYLCASSQTTGALLGTQYFGPGTRLLVL.